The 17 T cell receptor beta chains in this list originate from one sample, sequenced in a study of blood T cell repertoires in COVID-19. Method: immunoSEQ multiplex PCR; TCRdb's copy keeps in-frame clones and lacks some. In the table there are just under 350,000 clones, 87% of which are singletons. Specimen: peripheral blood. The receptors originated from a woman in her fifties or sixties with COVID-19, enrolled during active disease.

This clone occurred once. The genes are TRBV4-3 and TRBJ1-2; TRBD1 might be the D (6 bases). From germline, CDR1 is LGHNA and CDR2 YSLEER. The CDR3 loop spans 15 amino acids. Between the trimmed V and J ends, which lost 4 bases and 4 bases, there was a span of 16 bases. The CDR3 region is CASSPSKRGFYGYTF. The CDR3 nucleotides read TGCGCCAGCAGCCCAAGTAAAAGGGGGTTCTATGGCTACACCTTC.

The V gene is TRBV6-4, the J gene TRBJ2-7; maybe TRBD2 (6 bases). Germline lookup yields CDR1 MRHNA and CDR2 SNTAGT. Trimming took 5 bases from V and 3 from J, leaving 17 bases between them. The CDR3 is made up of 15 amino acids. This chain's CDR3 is CASSTSAVGGYEQYF. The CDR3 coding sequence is TGTGCCAGCAGTACATCCGCTGTGGGAGGCTACGAGCAGTACTTC.

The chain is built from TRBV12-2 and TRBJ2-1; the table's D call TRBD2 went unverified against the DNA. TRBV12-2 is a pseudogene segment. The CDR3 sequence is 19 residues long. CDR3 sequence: CASRLETSGRIPLYNEQFF. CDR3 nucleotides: TGTGCAAGTCGCTTAGAGACTAGCGGGAGGATCCCTCTTTACAATGAGCAGTTCTTC.

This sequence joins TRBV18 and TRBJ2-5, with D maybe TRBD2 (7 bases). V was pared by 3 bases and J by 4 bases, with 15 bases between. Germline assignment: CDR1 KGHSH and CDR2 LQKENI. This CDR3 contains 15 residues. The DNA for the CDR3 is TGTGCCAGCTCACCTCCGGTCGGGGGGCGAGAGACCCAGTACTTC. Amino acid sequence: CASSPPVGGRETQYF.

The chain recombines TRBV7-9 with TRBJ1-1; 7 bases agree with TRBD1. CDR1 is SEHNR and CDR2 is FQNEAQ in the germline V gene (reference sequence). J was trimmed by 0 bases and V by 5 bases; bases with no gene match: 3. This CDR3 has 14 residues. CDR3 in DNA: TGTGCCAGCAGCCCTGACAGGGTGAACACTGAAGCTTTCTTT. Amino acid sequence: CASSPDRVNTEAFF.

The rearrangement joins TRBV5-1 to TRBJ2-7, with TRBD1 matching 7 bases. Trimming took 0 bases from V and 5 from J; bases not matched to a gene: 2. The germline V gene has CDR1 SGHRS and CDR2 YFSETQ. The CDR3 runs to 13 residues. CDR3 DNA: TGCGCCAGCAGCTTGGGTCAGGGGGACGAGCAGTACTTC. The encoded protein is CASSLGQGDEQYF.

The CDR3 is CASSQVPGQGSNSPLHF. In DNA, the CDR3 is TGTGCCAGCAGCCAAGTCCCGGGACAGGGATCGAATTCACCCCTCCACTTT. The chain combines TRBV3-1 (or the pseudogene TRBV3-2) with TRBJ1-6; 9 nucleotides match TRBD1. J lost 7 bases, V lost 1 base, and 8 bases had no gene match. The V gene's germline CDR1 is LGHDT and CDR2 YNNKEL (reference sequence). The CDR3 length is 17 residues.

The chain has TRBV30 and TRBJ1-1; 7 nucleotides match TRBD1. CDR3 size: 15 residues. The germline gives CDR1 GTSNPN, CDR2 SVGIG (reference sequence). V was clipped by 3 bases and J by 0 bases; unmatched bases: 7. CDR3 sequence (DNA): TGTGCCTGGAGGTACGGGACAGCCGTGAACACTGAAGCTTTCTTT. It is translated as CAWRYGTAVNTEAFF.

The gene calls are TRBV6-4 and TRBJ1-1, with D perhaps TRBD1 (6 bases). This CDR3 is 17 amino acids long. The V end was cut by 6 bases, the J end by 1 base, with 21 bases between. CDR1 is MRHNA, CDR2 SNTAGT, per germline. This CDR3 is CASRGPPRGRTNTEAFF. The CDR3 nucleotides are TGTGCCAGCAGGGGACCCCCTAGGGGGAGAACGAACACTGAAGCTTTCTTT.

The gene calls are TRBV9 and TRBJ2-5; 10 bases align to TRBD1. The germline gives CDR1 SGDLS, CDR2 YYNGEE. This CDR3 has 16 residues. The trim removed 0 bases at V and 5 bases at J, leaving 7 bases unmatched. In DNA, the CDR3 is TGTGCCAGCAGCGTAGGACTGACAGGGGGCGAGGAGACCCAGTACTTC. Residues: CASSVGLTGGEETQYF.

The CDR3 is CASTNTLAGGLDEQYF. The CDR3 nucleotides are TGCGCCAGCACCAATACCCTAGCGGGAGGATTGGACGAGCAGTACTTC. The chain links TRBV5-1 to TRBJ2-7; TRBD2 matches 11 bases. Per germline, CDR1 SGHRS and CDR2 YFSETQ. The CDR3 runs 16 residues. The junction had 13 bases not matched to a gene; V was cut back by 6 bases and J by 5 bases.

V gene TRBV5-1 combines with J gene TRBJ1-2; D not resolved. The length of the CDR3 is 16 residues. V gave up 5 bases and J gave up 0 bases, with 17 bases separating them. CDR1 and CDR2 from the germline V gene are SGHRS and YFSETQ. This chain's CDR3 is CASSPSVGRANYGYTF. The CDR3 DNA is TGCGCCAGCAGTCCCTCGGTGGGGAGAGCTAACTATGGCTACACCTTC.

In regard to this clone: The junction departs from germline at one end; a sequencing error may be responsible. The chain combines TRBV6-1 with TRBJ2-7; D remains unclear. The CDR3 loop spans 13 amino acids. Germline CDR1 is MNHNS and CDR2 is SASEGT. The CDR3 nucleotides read TGTGCCAGCAGAGAAGGCGGTGACTACGAGCAGTACTTC. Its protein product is CASREGGDYEQYF.

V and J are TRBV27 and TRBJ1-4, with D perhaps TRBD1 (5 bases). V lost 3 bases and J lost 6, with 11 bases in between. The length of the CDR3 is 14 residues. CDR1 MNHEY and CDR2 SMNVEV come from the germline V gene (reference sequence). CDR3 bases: TGTGCCAGCAGTTTCTGGGGGGGTGATGAAAAACTGTTTTTT. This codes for CASSFWGGDEKLFF.

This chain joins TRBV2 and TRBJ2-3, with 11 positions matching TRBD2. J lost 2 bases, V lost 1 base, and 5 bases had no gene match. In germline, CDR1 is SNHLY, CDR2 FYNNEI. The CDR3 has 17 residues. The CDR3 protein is CASSEVGTSGYTDTQYF. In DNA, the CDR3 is TGTGCCAGCAGTGAAGTCGGGACTAGCGGTTACACAGATACGCAGTATTTT.

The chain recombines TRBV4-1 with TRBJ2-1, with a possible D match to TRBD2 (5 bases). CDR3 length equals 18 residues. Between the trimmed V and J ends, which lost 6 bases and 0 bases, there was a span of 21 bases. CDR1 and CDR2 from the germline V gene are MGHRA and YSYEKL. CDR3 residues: CASRPRDLSVSSYNEQFF. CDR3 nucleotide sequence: TGCGCCAGCAGGCCAAGGGATCTTAGCGTGAGCTCCTACAATGAGCAGTTCTTC.

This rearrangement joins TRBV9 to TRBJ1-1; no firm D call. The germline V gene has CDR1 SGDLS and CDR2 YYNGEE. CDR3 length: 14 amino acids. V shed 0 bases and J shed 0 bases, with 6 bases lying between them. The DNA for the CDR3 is TGTGCCAGCAGCGTAGGGGCCTTGAACACTGAAGCTTTCTTT. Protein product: CASSVGALNTEAFF.